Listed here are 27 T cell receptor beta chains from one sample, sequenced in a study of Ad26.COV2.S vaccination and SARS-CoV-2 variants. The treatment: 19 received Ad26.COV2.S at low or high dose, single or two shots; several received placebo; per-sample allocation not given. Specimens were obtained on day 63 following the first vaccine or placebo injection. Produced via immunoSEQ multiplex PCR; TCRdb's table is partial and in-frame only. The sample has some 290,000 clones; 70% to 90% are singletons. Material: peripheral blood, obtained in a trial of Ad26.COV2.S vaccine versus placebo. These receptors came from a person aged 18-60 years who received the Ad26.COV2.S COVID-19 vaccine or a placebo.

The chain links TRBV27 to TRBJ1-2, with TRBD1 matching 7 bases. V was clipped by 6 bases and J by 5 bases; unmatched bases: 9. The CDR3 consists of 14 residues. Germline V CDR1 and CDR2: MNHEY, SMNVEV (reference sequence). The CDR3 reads CASSLAGQTYGYTF. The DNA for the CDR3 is TGTGCCAGCAGCTTAGCGGGACAGACTTATGGCTACACCTTC.

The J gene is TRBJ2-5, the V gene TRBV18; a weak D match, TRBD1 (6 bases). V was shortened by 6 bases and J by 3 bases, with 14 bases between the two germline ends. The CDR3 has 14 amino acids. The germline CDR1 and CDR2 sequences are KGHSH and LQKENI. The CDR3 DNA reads TGTGCCAGCTCGCGGACAGCCGGGGAAGAGACCCAGTACTTC. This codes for CASSRTAGEETQYF.

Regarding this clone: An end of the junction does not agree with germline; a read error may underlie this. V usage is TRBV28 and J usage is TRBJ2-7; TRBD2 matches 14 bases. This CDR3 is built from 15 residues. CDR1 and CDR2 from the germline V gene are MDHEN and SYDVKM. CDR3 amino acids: CASSSSLGLAGVYFF. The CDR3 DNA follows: TGTGCCAGCAGTTCATCCCTGGGACTAGCGGGGGTTTATTTCTTC.

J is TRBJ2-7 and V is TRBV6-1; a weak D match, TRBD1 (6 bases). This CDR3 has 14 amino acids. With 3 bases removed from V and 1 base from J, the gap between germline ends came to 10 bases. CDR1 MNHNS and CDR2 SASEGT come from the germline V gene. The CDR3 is CASSEYRASYEQYF. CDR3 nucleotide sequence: TGTGCCAGCAGTGAGTACAGGGCTTCCTACGAGCAGTACTTC.

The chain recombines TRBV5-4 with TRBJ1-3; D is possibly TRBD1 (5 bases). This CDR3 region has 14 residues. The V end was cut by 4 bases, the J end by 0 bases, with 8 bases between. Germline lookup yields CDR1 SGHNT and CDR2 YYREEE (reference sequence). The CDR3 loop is CASSRRGSGNTIYF. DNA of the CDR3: TGTGCCAGCAGCAGGAGGGGCTCTGGAAACACCATATATTTT.

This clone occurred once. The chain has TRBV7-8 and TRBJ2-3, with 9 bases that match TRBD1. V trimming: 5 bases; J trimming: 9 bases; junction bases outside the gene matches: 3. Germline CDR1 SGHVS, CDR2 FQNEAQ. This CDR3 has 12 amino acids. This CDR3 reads CASSQGTGTQYF. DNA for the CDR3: TGTGCCAGCAGCCAAGGGACAGGGACGCAGTATTTT.

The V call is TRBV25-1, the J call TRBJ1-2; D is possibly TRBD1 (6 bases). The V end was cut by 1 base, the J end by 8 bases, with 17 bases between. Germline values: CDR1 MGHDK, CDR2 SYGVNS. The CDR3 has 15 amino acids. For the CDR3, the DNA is TGTGCCAGCAGTGAATTTACAGTTGCAAGGGGGGGCTACACCTTC. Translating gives CASSEFTVARGGYTF.

Here the CDR3 DNA reads TGTGCCAGTATATTCTCAGGGGGCAGGTATAATTCACCCCTCCACTTT. Translating it yields CASIFSGGRYNSPLHF. The genes are TRBV28 and TRBJ1-6; TRBD1 agrees at 8 bases. Per germline, CDR1 MDHEN and CDR2 SYDVKM. With V trimmed by 9 bases and J by 4 bases, 11 bases remained unmatched. The length of the CDR3 is 16 residues.

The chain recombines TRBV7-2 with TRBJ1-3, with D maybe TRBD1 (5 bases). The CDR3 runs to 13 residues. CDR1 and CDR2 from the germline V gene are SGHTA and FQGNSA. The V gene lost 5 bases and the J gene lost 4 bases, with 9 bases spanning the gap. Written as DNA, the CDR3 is TGTGCCAGCAGCCCAAACAGGGGAAACACCATATATTTT. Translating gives CASSPNRGNTIYF.

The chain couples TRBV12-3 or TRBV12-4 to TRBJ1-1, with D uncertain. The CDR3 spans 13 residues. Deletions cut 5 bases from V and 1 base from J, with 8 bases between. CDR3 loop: CASSMTENTEAFF. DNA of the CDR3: TGTGCCAGCAGTATGACGGAGAACACTGAAGCTTTCTTT.

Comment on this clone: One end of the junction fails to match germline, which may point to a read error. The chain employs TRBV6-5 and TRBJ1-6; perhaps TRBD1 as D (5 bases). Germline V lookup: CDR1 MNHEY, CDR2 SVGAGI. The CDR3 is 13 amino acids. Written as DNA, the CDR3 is TGCGGGGCCCAGAGCTCCTATAATTCACCCCTCCACTTT. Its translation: CGAQSSYNSPLHF.

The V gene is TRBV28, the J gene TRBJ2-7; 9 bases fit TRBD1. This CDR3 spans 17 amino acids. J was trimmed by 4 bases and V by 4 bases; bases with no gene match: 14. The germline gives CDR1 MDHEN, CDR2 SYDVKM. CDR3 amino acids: CASSSDLTGGAFYEQYF. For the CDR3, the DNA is TGTGCCAGCAGTTCAGATCTAACAGGGGGCGCTTTTTACGAGCAGTACTTC.

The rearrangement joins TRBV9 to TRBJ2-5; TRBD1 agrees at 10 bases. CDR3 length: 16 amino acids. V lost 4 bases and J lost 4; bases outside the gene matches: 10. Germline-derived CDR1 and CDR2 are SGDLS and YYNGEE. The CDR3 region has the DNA TGTGCCAGCAGCCCCCAGGGCGGGACAGGGGTAGAGACCCAGTACTTC. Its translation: CASSPQGGTGVETQYF. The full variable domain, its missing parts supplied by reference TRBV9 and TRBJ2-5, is DSGVTQTPKHLITATGQRVTLRCSPRSGDLSVYWYQQSLDQGLQFLIQYYNGEERAKGNILERFSAQQFPDLHSELNLSSLELGDSALYFCASSPQGGTGVETQYFGPGTRLLVL.

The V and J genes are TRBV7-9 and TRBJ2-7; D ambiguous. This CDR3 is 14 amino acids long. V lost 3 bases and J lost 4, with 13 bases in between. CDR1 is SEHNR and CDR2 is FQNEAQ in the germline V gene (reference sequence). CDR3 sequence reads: CASSFGYTNYEQYF. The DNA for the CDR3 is TGTGCCAGCAGCTTTGGGTACACAAATTACGAGCAGTACTTC. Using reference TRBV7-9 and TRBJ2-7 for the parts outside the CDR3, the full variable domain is DTGVSQNPRHKITKRGQNVTFRCDPISEHNRLYWYRQTLGQGPEFLTYFQNEAQLEKSRLLSDRFSAERPKGSFSTLEIQRTEQGDSAMYLCASSFGYTNYEQYFGPGTRLTVT.

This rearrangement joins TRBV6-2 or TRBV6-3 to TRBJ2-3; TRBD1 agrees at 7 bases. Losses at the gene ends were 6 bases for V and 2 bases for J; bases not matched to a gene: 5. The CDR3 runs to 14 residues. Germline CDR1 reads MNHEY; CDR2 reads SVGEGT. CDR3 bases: TGTGCCAGCAGCCAGGGGGAAGACACAGATACGCAGTATTTT. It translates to CASSQGEDTDTQYF.

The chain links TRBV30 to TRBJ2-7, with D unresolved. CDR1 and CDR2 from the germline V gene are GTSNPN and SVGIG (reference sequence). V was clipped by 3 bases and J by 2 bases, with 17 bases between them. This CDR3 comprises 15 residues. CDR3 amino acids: CAWRRIDVKAYEQYF. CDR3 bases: TGTGCCTGGAGGAGGATCGATGTTAAGGCCTACGAGCAGTACTTC.

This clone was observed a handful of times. For the CDR3, the DNA is TGTGCCAGCAGGGGATCGAACGGGGAGACCCAGTACTTC. It encodes CASRGSNGETQYF. This chain uses TRBV7-2 with TRBJ2-5, with unresolved D. The length of the CDR3 is 13 residues. CDR1 and CDR2 from the germline V gene are SGHTA and FQGNSA. Trimming pared 6 bases from V and 5 bases from J, leaving 13 bases between. The entire variable domain, with the rest obtained from reference TRBV7-2 and TRBJ2-5, is as follows: GAGVSQSPSNKVTEKGKDVELRCDPISGHTALYWYRQSLGQGLEFLIYFQGNSAPDKSGLPSDRFSAERTGGSVSTLTIQRTQQEDSAVYLCASRGSNGETQYFGPGTRLLVL.

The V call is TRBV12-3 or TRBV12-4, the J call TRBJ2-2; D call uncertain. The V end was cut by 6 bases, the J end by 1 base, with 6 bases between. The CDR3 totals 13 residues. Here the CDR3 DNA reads TGTGCCAGCAGCCCGATGAACACCGGGGAGCTGTTTTTT. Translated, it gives CASSPMNTGELFF.

CDR3 loop: CASSPRPGQENSPLHF. The CDR3 DNA follows: TGTGCCAGCAGTCCCAGACCGGGACAGGAAAATTCACCCCTCCACTTT. The chain uses TRBV27 and TRBJ1-6; 8 positions agree with TRBD1. The junction had 10 bases not matched to a gene; V was cut back by 5 bases and J by 7 bases. Germline CDR1 reads MNHEY; CDR2 reads SMNVEV (reference sequence). The CDR3 loop spans 16 amino acids.

This CDR3 reads CASSFWGSDQAFF. The DNA of the CDR3 is TGTGCCAGCAGCTTCTGGGGGAGTGATCAAGCTTTCTTT. The J gene is TRBJ1-1, the V gene TRBV7-8, with a weak D call TRBD1 (5 bases). Trimming stripped 3 bases from V and 9 bases from J, with 14 bases between. Germline CDR1 SGHVS, CDR2 FQNEAQ. CDR3 length equals 13 residues.

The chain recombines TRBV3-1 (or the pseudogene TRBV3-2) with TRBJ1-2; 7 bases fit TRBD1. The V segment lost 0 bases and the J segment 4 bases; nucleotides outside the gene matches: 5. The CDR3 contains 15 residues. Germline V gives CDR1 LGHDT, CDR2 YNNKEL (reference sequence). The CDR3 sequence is CASSQDPGTAYGYTF. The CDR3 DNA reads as TGTGCCAGCAGCCAAGATCCTGGGACAGCCTATGGCTACACCTTC.

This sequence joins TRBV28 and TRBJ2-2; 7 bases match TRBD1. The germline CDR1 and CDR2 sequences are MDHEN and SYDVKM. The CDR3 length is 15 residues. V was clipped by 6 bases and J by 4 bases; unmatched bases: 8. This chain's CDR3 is CASSQRGRATGELFF. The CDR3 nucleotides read TGTGCCAGCAGCCAAAGGGGGCGCGCCACCGGGGAGCTGTTTTTT.

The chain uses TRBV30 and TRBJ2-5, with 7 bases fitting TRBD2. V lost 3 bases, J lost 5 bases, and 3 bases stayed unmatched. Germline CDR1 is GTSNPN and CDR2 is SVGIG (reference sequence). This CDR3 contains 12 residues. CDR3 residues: CAWRPGGETQYF. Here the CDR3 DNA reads TGTGCCTGGAGACCCGGGGGGGAGACCCAGTACTTC. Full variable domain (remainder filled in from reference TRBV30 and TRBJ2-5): SQTIHQWPATLVQPVGSPLSLECTVEGTSNPNLYWYRQAAGRGLQLLFYSVGIGQISSEVPQNLSASRPQDRQFILSSKKLLLSDSGFYLCAWRPGGETQYFGPGTRLLVL.

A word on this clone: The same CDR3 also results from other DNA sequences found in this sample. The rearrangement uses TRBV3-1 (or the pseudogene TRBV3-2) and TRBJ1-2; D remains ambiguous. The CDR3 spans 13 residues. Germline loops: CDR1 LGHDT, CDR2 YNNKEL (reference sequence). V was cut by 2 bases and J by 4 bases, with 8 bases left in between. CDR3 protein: CASSQSGFYGYTF. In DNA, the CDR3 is TGTGCCAGCAGCCAATCAGGCTTCTATGGCTACACCTTC.

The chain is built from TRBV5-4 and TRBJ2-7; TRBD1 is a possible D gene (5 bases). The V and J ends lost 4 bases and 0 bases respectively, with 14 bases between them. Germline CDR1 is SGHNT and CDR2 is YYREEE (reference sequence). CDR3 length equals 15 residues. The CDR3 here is CASSIDSSFSYEQYF. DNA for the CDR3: TGTGCCAGCAGCATAGACAGCAGTTTCTCCTACGAGCAGTACTTC.

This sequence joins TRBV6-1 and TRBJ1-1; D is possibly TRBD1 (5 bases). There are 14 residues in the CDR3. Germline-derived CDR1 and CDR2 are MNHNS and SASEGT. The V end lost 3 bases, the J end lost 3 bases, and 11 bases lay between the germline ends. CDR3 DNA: TGTGCCAGCAGTGACGTCGGGGGTCACACTGAAGCTTTCTTT. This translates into CASSDVGGHTEAFF.

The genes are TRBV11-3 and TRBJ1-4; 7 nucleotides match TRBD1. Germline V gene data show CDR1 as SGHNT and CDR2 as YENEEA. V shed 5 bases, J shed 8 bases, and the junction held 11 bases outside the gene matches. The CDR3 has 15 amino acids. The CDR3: CASSLGGQSHEKLFF. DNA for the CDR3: TGTGCCAGCAGCCTCGGGGGACAGTCCCACGAAAAACTGTTTTTT. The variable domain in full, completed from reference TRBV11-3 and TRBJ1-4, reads EAGVVQSPRYKIIEKKQPVAFWCNPISGHNTLYWYLQNLGQGPELLIRYENEEAVDDSQLPKDRFSAERLKGVDSTLKIQPAELGDSAVYLCASSLGGQSHEKLFFGSGTQLSVL.